The 18 T cell receptor beta chains below all came from one sample that was sequenced in a study of cytomegalovirus exposure and HLA in healthy donors. PCR was performed using 60 Vbeta and 13 Jbeta primers. Here immunoSEQ multiplex PCR was the method, and the copy in TCRdb shows in-frame clones only, minus some. The table counts 90,000 to 120,000 clones; approximately 0.6% lies in the top ten. The sample comprised PBMCs. Receptor source: a man over 45 in good health and CMV-seronegative.

V is TRBV7-2 and J is TRBJ1-2, with 8 nucleotides matching TRBD1. The CDR3 has 14 residues. Germline CDR1 reads SGHTA; CDR2 reads FQGNSA. The ends lost 5 bases at V and 6 bases at J; junction bases unmatched: 8. The CDR3 loop reads CASSAGTGIHGYTF. In DNA form, the CDR3 reads TGTGCCAGCAGCGCGGGGACAGGTATACATGGCTACACCTTC. The full variable domain, its missing parts supplied by reference TRBV7-2 and TRBJ1-2, is GAGVSQSPSNKVTEKGKDVELRCDPISGHTALYWYRQSLGQGLEFLIYFQGNSAPDKSGLPSDRFSAERTGGSVSTLTIQRTQQEDSAVYLCASSAGTGIHGYTFGSGTRLTVV.

This chain links TRBV6-6 with TRBJ1-2; 10 bases agree with TRBD1. V trimming: 5 bases; J trimming: 8 bases; junction bases outside the gene matches: 8. Per the germline V gene, CDR1 is MNHNY and CDR2 is SVGAGI (reference sequence). The CDR3 is made up of 14 amino acids. The CDR3: CASSQTGGLGGYTF. Written as DNA, the CDR3 is TGTGCCAGCAGTCAGACAGGGGGCCTGGGGGGCTACACCTTC.

This chain links TRBV7-9 with TRBJ2-7; unclear D gene. This CDR3 is 14 amino acids long. The V end lost 5 bases, the J end lost 2 bases, and 13 bases lay between the germline ends. The germline V gene has CDR1 SEHNR and CDR2 FQNEAQ (reference sequence). The CDR3 is CASSLHLVPYEQYF. The DNA of the CDR3 is TGTGCCAGCAGCCTCCATTTAGTCCCCTACGAGCAGTACTTC.

This sequence joins TRBV6-6 and TRBJ1-2; D ambiguous. This CDR3 spans 14 amino acids. Per the germline V gene, CDR1 is MNHNY and CDR2 is SVGAGI (reference sequence). The V and J ends lost 0 bases and 3 bases respectively, with 8 bases between them. Here the CDR3 reads CASSYSAGYYGYTF. The CDR3 DNA reads TGTGCCAGCAGTTACTCGGCAGGCTACTATGGCTACACCTTC.

V gene TRBV6-5 combines with J gene TRBJ1-2; D unresolved. V lost 10 bases to trimming and J lost 4 bases, with 19 bases between them. This CDR3 contains 14 residues. The germline CDR1 and CDR2 sequences are MNHEY and SVGAGI. This CDR3 reads CATRTQERIYGYTF. CDR3 coding DNA: TGTGCCACCAGAACCCAAGAGAGGATCTATGGCTACACCTTC.

CDR3 DNA sequence: TGTGCCAGCTCGCAGGGCGGGGGCCTCCCGTGGGGGGCCAACGTCCTGACTTTC. Translation gives CASSQGGGLPWGANVLTF. The chain couples TRBV7-2 to TRBJ2-6; a weak D match, TRBD2 (7 bases). CDR1 and CDR2 from the germline V gene are SGHTA and FQGNSA. The CDR3 runs to 18 residues. Trimming removed 8 bases from V and 4 bases from J, with 24 bases in between. Looking up the rest from reference TRBV7-2 and TRBJ2-6 gives the full variable domain: GAGVSQSPSNKVTEKGKDVELRCDPISGHTALYWYRQSLGQGLEFLIYFQGNSAPDKSGLPSDRFSAERTGGSVSTLTIQRTQQEDSAVYLCASSQGGGLPWGANVLTFGAGSRLTVL.

The rearrangement joins TRBV5-4 to TRBJ1-2; 8 bases align to TRBD1. Germline CDR1 reads SGHNT; CDR2 reads YYREEE (reference sequence). V shed 4 bases, J shed 2 bases, and the junction held 4 bases outside the gene matches. The length of the CDR3 is 14 residues. CDR3 bases: TGTGCCAGCAGCGGCGGGACAGGCAACTATGGCTACACCTTC. It codes for CASSGGTGNYGYTF.

Comment on this clone: At one end, the junction sequence differs from germline, possibly due to a read error. The rearrangement links TRBV5-1 to TRBJ2-5; 9 bases line up with TRBD2. The CDR3 covers 17 residues. The germline CDR1 and CDR2 sequences are SGHRS and YFSETQ. The CDR3 DNA reads as TGCGCCGGCAGCTTGGGGCTAGCGGGGACACACCAAGAGACCCAGTACTTC. This gives the protein CAGSLGLAGTHQETQYF. Full variable domain (outside the CDR3, taken from reference TRBV5-1 and TRBJ2-5): KAGVTQTPRYLIKTRGQQVTLSCSPISGHRSVSWYQQTPGQGLQFLFEYFSETQRNKGNFPGRFSGRQFSNSRSEMNVSTLELGDSALYLCAGSLGLAGTHQETQYFGPGTRLLVL.

The chain combines TRBV2 with TRBJ1-4; D is perhaps TRBD1 (6 bases). In germline, CDR1 is SNHLY, CDR2 FYNNEI. The germline V and J ends were trimmed by 7 bases and 7 bases, with 16 bases remaining between them. The CDR3 loop spans 14 amino acids. Here the CDR3 DNA reads TGTGCCAGCAATATAGACAGGTCAAGTGAAAAACTGTTTTTT. This gives the protein CASNIDRSSEKLFF.

V and J are TRBV18 and TRBJ1-1; perhaps TRBD1 as D (6 bases). CDR3 length: 14 residues. The germline gives CDR1 KGHSH, CDR2 LQKENI. The ends were cut back, 3 bases at V and 4 bases at J, with 12 bases in the middle. The CDR3 DNA sequence: TGTGCCAGCTCACCCACTCAGACAGGCACTGAAGCTTTCTTT. Protein: CASSPTQTGTEAFF.

This sequence joins TRBV7-2 and TRBJ2-7, with D tentatively TRBD2 (6 bases). Trimming removed 1 base from V and 4 bases from J, with 14 bases in between. Looked up from germline, CDR1 is SGHTA and CDR2 is FQGNSA. This CDR3 comprises 15 residues. This CDR3 reads CASSLEVTGGYEQYF. CDR3 nucleotides: TGTGCCAGCAGCTTAGAGGTGACTGGGGGGTACGAGCAGTACTTC.

The rearrangement links TRBV7-2 to TRBJ2-3, with D unclear. Germline CDR1 and CDR2: SGHTA and FQGNSA. This CDR3 is 16 amino acids long. Trimming took off 1 base at V and 0 bases at J, with 11 bases between the two ends. The CDR3 spells CASSLGAYRSTDTQYF. The CDR3 DNA sequence: TGTGCCAGCAGCTTAGGGGCGTATAGAAGCACAGATACGCAGTATTTT.

The chain joins TRBV29-1 to TRBJ1-2; TRBD1 matches 8 bases. V was clipped by 6 bases and J by 2 bases; unmatched bases: 5. CDR1 SQVTM and CDR2 ANQGSEA come from the germline V gene. CDR3 size: 13 residues. The CDR3 loop reads CSVGDRTNYGYTF. CDR3 bases: TGCAGCGTCGGGGACAGGACCAACTATGGCTACACCTTC.

About this clone itself: One end of the junction is discordant with germline, which a read error may explain. The chain employs TRBV9 and TRBJ1-5; maybe TRBD1 (5 bases). This CDR3 comprises 15 residues. Germline values: CDR1 SGDLS, CDR2 YYNGEE. The CDR3 region has the DNA TGTGCCAGCAGCGTAGATGGAGGGACCTATCAGGCCCAGCATTTT. It yields the protein CASSVDGGTYQAQHF.

The rearrangement uses TRBV28 and TRBJ2-7; D is ambiguous. V was pared by 4 bases and J by 3 bases, with 7 bases between. The CDR3 has 12 amino acids. Germline V gene data show CDR1 as MDHEN and CDR2 as SYDVKM. CDR3 nucleotides: TGTGCCAGCAGTTCAGCTAGCTACGAGCAGTACTTC. Amino acid sequence: CASSSASYEQYF.

DNA for the CDR3: TGTGCCAGCAGCTCTCAGATAGGACAGGGGCATGTGAATGAGCAGTTCTTC. Protein product: CASSSQIGQGHVNEQFF. This rearrangement joins TRBV9 to TRBJ2-1; 9 bases map to TRBD1. Germline V gene lookup returns CDR1 SGDLS and CDR2 YYNGEE. The trim removed 4 bases at V and 7 bases at J, leaving 15 bases unmatched. The length of the CDR3 is 17 residues.

This rearrangement joins TRBV19 to TRBJ2-2; 11 bases fit TRBD1. The CDR3 is 16 amino acids. The V and J ends lost 4 bases and 2 bases, in that order; junction bases with no gene match: 3. CDR1 and CDR2 from the germline V gene are LNHDA and SQIVND (reference sequence). The CDR3 loop reads CASSRGTGGNTGELFF. The CDR3 DNA is TGTGCCAGTAGTAGAGGGACAGGGGGAAACACCGGGGAGCTGTTTTTT.

This chain links TRBV30 with TRBJ2-7; 13 bases align to TRBD2. Trimming removed 2 bases from V and 5 bases from J; junction bases left unmatched: 12. Germline V gene data show CDR1 as GTSNPN and CDR2 as SVGIG (reference sequence). CDR3 size: 17 residues. This chain's CDR3 is CAWSPGRLAGGRNEQYF. The DNA for the CDR3 is TGTGCCTGGAGTCCCGGTCGACTAGCGGGAGGCCGGAACGAGCAGTACTTC. The full variable domain, in which reference TRBV30 and TRBJ2-7 provide the parts outside the CDR3, is SQTIHQWPATLVQPVGSPLSLECTVEGTSNPNLYWYRQAAGRGLQLLFYSVGIGQISSEVPQNLSASRPQDRQFILSSKKLLLSDSGFYLCAWSPGRLAGGRNEQYFGPGTRLTVT.